A single sample is the source of the 28 T cell receptor beta chains below, sequenced in a study of spatial heterogeneity in lung cancer. One entry per CDR3 protein, called by TCRdb with MiXCR from the 5' RACE reads. The sample carries some 34,000 distinct CDR3 sequences, 7% to 7.5% recorded once. Sample time point: sample taken at primary tumor resection. This material consisted of PBMCs, taken at surgery. The receptor set was obtained from a female donor with early-stage non-small cell lung cancer.

This chain uses TRBV20-1 with TRBJ1-6; maybe TRBD1 (5 bases). Trimming took 6 bases from V and 7 from J, leaving 13 bases between them. CDR1 is DFQATT, CDR2 SNEGSKA, per germline (reference sequence). The CDR3 has 13 residues. The CDR3 coding sequence is TGCAGTGCCGTGGGGACGGACAATTCACCCCTCCACTTT. Protein: CSAVGTDNSPLHF.

This clonotype was counted ten times or more. V usage is TRBV3-1 and J usage is TRBJ2-7; D is unresolved. The CDR3 covers 14 residues. Looked up from germline, CDR1 is LGHDT and CDR2 is YNNKEL (reference sequence). Trimming took 2 bases from V and 0 from J, leaving 8 bases between them. CDR3 bases: TGTGCCAGCAGCCAACGGGTAAGCTCCTACGAGCAGTACTTC. It yields the protein CASSQRVSSYEQYF.

This clonotype appeared many times. V is TRBV6-2 or TRBV6-3 and J is TRBJ1-5; no reliable D call. Germline CDR1 and CDR2: MNHEY and SVGEGT. V was cut by 2 bases and J by 2 bases, with 4 bases left in between. This CDR3 contains 13 residues. The CDR3 sequence is CASSYDGNQPQHF. In DNA, the CDR3 is TGTGCCAGCAGTTACGACGGCAATCAGCCCCAGCATTTT.

This clonotype occurred many times. The rearrangement links TRBV6-2 or TRBV6-3 to TRBJ2-7, with D unclear. Trimming took 2 bases from V and 0 from J, leaving 8 bases between them. The CDR3 sequence is 14 residues long. CDR1 is MNHEY and CDR2 is SVGEGT in the germline V gene. CDR3 sequence reads: CASSYGSSSYEQYF. The DNA for the CDR3 is TGTGCCAGCAGTTACGGTAGCAGCTCCTACGAGCAGTACTTC.

This rearrangement joins TRBV5-6 to TRBJ1-4; D call uncertain. Germline V gene sequence: CDR1 SGHDT, CDR2 YYEEEE. V dropped 0 bases and J dropped 6 bases, with 9 bases sitting between them. The CDR3 consists of 14 residues. For the CDR3, the DNA is TGTGCCAGCAGCTTGGGGGCCCATGATGAAAAACTGTTTTTT. Protein product: CASSLGAHDEKLFF.

This clonotype was seen only a few times. V usage is TRBV25-1 and J usage is TRBJ2-7; D possibly corresponds to TRBD2 (6 bases). The ends were cut back, 4 bases at V and 5 bases at J, with 15 bases in the middle. The CDR3 totals 14 residues. Germline lookup yields CDR1 MGHDK and CDR2 SYGVNS. In nucleotides, the CDR3 is TGTGCCAGCAGTGCCGGGGGTTCTGTTAACGAGCAGTACTTC. This sequence encodes CASSAGGSVNEQYF.

This clonotype was recorded at least ten times. The V gene is TRBV7-9, the J gene TRBJ2-1, with D unresolved. V was trimmed by 2 bases and J by 2 bases, leaving 10 bases between them. Germline V CDR1 and CDR2: SEHNR, FQNEAQ (reference sequence). The CDR3 length is 15 residues. CDR3: CASSLINTAYNEQFF. CDR3 bases: TGTGCCAGCAGCTTAATTAATACAGCCTACAATGAGCAGTTCTTC.

This clonotype showed up just a few times. V usage is TRBV28 and J usage is TRBJ1-1; weak D call: TRBD1 (6 bases). This CDR3 comprises 15 residues. Germline V gene sequence: CDR1 MDHEN, CDR2 SYDVKM. The V gene lost 6 bases and the J gene lost 0 bases, with 14 bases spanning the gap. DNA of the CDR3: TGTGCCAGCAGCTTAACAGGGAGATTGAACACTGAAGCTTTCTTT. It encodes CASSLTGRLNTEAFF. The full variable domain, rest sourced from reference TRBV28 and TRBJ1-1, is DVKVTQSSRYLVKRTGEKVFLECVQDMDHENMFWYRQDPGLGLRLIYFSYDVKMKEKGDIPEGYSVSREKKERFSLILESASTNQTSMYLCASSLTGRLNTEAFFGQGTRLTVV.

In its sample, this clonotype was seen many times. CDR3 sequence: CASSFPGAEAFF. CDR3 DNA: TGTGCCAGCAGCTTTCCGGGGGCTGAAGCTTTCTTT. The chain joins TRBV7-9 to TRBJ1-1, with D possibly TRBD1 on 5 matching bases. The CDR3 sequence is 12 residues long. V lost 3 bases to trimming and J lost 6 bases, with 8 bases between them. Germline lookup yields CDR1 SEHNR and CDR2 FQNEAQ (reference sequence).

A few counts support this clonotype. The rearrangement joins TRBV6-2 or TRBV6-3 to TRBJ2-3; D is unresolved. Trimming cost V 4 bases and J 3 bases, with 5 bases left between them. Germline V CDR1 and CDR2: MNHEY, SVGEGT. The CDR3 has 12 amino acids. The CDR3 protein is CASSSTTDTQYF. The CDR3 coding sequence is TGTGCCAGCAGTTCGACTACAGATACGCAGTATTTT.

This clonotype was observed at least ten times. The gene calls are TRBV29-1 and TRBJ2-3, with D perhaps TRBD2 (5 bases). Trimming cost V 1 base and J 1 base, with 15 bases left between them. The CDR3 loop spans 16 amino acids. Germline loops: CDR1 SQVTM, CDR2 ANQGSEA. CDR3 bases: TGCAGCGTTGAAGGTGCGTCTAGCATTGGCACAGATACGCAGTATTTT. Its protein is CSVEGASSIGTDTQYF.

This clonotype has ten or more counts. The chain combines TRBV27 with TRBJ2-3; a possible D gene is TRBD1 (6 bases). V lost 4 bases to trimming and J lost 4 bases, with 18 bases between them. Germline V gene data show CDR1 as MNHEY and CDR2 as SMNVEV (reference sequence). This CDR3 spans 16 amino acids. CDR3 coding DNA: TGTGCCAGCAGTTCCCCCCCCGGACAGCAGGCAGATACGCAGTATTTT. Protein sequence: CASSSPPGQQADTQYF.

In its sample, this clonotype was seen many times. The chain combines TRBV20-1 with TRBJ2-7; 10 bases align to TRBD2. V lost 0 bases and J lost 0; bases outside the gene matches: 5. From germline, CDR1 is DFQATT and CDR2 SNEGSKA (reference sequence). The CDR3 extends over 16 amino acids. The CDR3: CSARDPASGGSYEQYF. The CDR3 region has the DNA TGCAGTGCTAGAGACCCCGCTAGCGGGGGCTCCTACGAGCAGTACTTC.

This clonotype is deemed medium-sized. This rearrangement joins TRBV29-1 to TRBJ2-3, with 7 bases lining up with TRBD2. The V gene end was trimmed by 8 bases and the J gene end by 5 bases; junction bases not matched to a gene: 4. The CDR3 contains 11 residues. Germline CDR1 SQVTM, CDR2 ANQGSEA. This CDR3 is CSPLAGDTQYF. CDR3 nucleotide sequence: TGCAGCCCATTAGCGGGAGATACGCAGTATTTT.

This clonotype was detected only a few times. The chain uses TRBV3-1 and TRBJ1-1; maybe TRBD1 (6 bases). Trimming left V 1 base short and J 8 bases short, with 20 bases between. Per germline, CDR1 LGHDT and CDR2 YNNKEL (reference sequence). The CDR3 sequence is 16 residues long. This CDR3 reads CASSQVVSYTGGEAFF. The CDR3 bases are TGTGCCAGCAGCCAAGTGGTCTCTTACACGGGGGGCGAAGCTTTCTTT.

This clonotype has a count of ten or more. The chain uses TRBV6-1 and TRBJ1-3; D not resolved. Germline-derived CDR1 and CDR2 are MNHNS and SASEGT. V lost 5 bases, J lost 4 bases, and 12 bases lay in between. There are 14 residues in the CDR3. CDR3 coding DNA: TGTGCCAGCAGTCCTCGTGCAGCCGGAAACACCATATATTTT. It is translated as CASSPRAAGNTIYF.

This clonotype has just a few counts. The genes are TRBV20-1 and TRBJ2-7, with 8 bases aligning to TRBD1. The V and J ends lost 4 bases and 5 bases, in that order; junction bases with no gene match: 13. From germline, CDR1 is DFQATT and CDR2 SNEGSKA (reference sequence). This CDR3 has 15 amino acids. The CDR3 region is CSAKPHRTGTHEQYF. CDR3 in DNA: TGCAGTGCTAAACCCCATCGGACAGGGACCCACGAGCAGTACTTC.

The rearrangement joins TRBV5-1 to TRBJ2-1; D gene unclear. CDR1 is SGHRS, CDR2 YFSETQ, per germline. The V gene lost 0 bases and the J gene lost 5 bases, with 12 bases spanning the gap. CDR3 length: 15 residues. CDR3 nucleotide sequence: TGCGCCAGCAGCTTGGAGAGGTGGCCCAACAATGAGCAGTTCTTC. Translated: CASSLERWPNNEQFF.

This clonotype was seen repeatedly, ten times or more. The CDR3 DNA is TGTGCCAGCAGTTACGGCCAGGATAGCTACACCTTC. The encoded protein is CASSYGQDSYTF. The chain has TRBV6-6 and TRBJ1-2; D not certain. The germline CDR1 and CDR2 sequences are MNHNY and SVGAGI (reference sequence). The V end was cut by 2 bases, the J end by 9 bases, with 10 bases between. The CDR3 sequence is 12 residues long.

CDR3 DNA sequence: TGTGCCAGCAGTTTGGGGACAGGGGGCTACAATGAGCAGTTCTTC. Its translation: CASSLGTGGYNEQFF. This rearrangement joins TRBV12-3 or TRBV12-4 to TRBJ2-1, with 11 nucleotides matching TRBD1. The CDR3 loop spans 15 amino acids. The J segment lost 3 bases and the V segment lost 3 bases, leaving 1 base of the junction unmatched.

By proportion, this clonotype is medium-sized. The chain joins TRBV6-5 to TRBJ1-1; D perhaps matches TRBD1 (6 bases). The germline V gene has CDR1 MNHEY and CDR2 SVGAGI. There are 13 residues in the CDR3. With 6 bases removed from V and 0 bases from J, the gap between germline ends came to 8 bases. This CDR3 reads CASSRTVNTEAFF. The DNA for the CDR3 is TGTGCCAGCAGCAGGACAGTGAACACTGAAGCTTTCTTT.

The chain uses TRBV6-1 and TRBJ2-7, with 9 bases that match TRBD1. The germline CDR1 and CDR2 sequences are MNHNS and SASEGT. CDR3 length: 17 amino acids. V shed 0 bases, J shed 3 bases, and the junction held 9 bases outside the gene matches. The CDR3 region has the DNA TGTGCCAGCAGTGAAGCTACCGAGGGACAGGGAAGCTACGAGCAGTACTTC. Amino acid sequence: CASSEATEGQGSYEQYF.

This clonotype came up many times. DNA of the CDR3: TGTGCCAGCAGGAGACTAGCGGGAGGACGCTACGAGCAGTACTTC. It encodes CASRRLAGGRYEQYF. This chain connects TRBV6-5 to TRBJ2-7, with 13 bases fitting TRBD2. The germline gives CDR1 MNHEY, CDR2 SVGAGI. The CDR3 is 15 residues long. Trimming removed 6 bases from V and 3 bases from J; junction bases left unmatched: 5.

This clonotype was counted a few times. The J gene is TRBJ2-3, the V gene TRBV12-3 or TRBV12-4; no definite D call. Trimming stripped 5 bases from V and 4 bases from J, with 10 bases between. This CDR3 has 13 amino acids. CDR3 loop: CASSLRGADTQYF. CDR3 in DNA: TGTGCCAGCAGTCTGAGAGGCGCAGATACGCAGTATTTT.

The table lists this clonotype with many counts. The rearrangement joins TRBV29-1 to TRBJ2-3, with D uncertain. CDR1 is SQVTM, CDR2 ANQGSEA, per germline. This CDR3 comprises 11 residues. V lost 1 base and J lost 4, with 3 bases in between. The CDR3 bases are TGCAGCGTTGAAGTGTCAGATACGCAGTATTTT. Translated: CSVEVSDTQYF.

This clonotype was observed many times. The chain is built from TRBV7-3 and TRBJ2-1; TRBD1 matches at 9 bases. Germline trimming cut 5 bases from V and 7 bases from J; bases unmatched to any gene: 9. Germline CDR1 is SGHTA and CDR2 is FQGTGA. There are 15 residues in the CDR3. The CDR3 DNA sequence: TGTGCCAGCAGCATTACCGGGACAGGGACGAATGAGCAGTTCTTC. Residues: CASSITGTGTNEQFF.

In this sample, this clonotype turned up a few times. The V call is TRBV20-1, the J call TRBJ2-1; D assignment may be TRBD1 or TRBD2 (5 bases each). V lost 0 bases, J lost 1 base, and 10 bases lay in between. CDR1 DFQATT and CDR2 SNEGSKA come from the germline V gene (reference sequence). This CDR3 spans 15 amino acids. The CDR3 DNA reads as TGCAGTGCTAGAGAGGGGGTGAGGTCCTACAATGAGCAGTTCTTC. Protein: CSAREGVRSYNEQFF.

The gene calls are TRBV11-1 and TRBJ2-3; the match to TRBD2 covers 8 bases. The CDR3 contains 14 residues. V was clipped by 8 bases and J by 7 bases; unmatched bases: 11. The germline V gene encodes CDR1 SGHAT and CDR2 FQDESV (reference sequence). CDR3 nucleotide sequence: TGTGCCAGCTCGATTCGGCGGGGGGCGAATACGCAGTATTTT. This encodes CASSIRRGANTQYF.